This T cell receptor (beta chain) emerged from a study of T cells in Graves' hyperthyroidism and ophthalmopathy (dated 2019 in TCRdb). For the study in its entirety: Peripheral blood was sampled at the time of initial diagnosis, prior to any treatment. To identify TCR V-J signatures that set the groups apart, the researchers used a discovery cohort of about a hundred patients, made up of about 44 with Graves' ophthalmopathy and 57 with stable Graves' hyperthyroidism. Prospective prediction of ophthalmopathy was tested in an independent validation cohort of about 19 hyperthyroidism patients and some 17 patients who later progressed to ophthalmopathy. The 100 discovery patients were divided at random into training and test sets in a 7:3 ratio. In addition, the study compared T-cell repertoires in thyroid tissue and in blood from five to seven Graves' hyperthyroidism patients. After sampling, hyperthyroidism patients received methimazole starting at 30 mg daily, and ophthalmopathy patients received high-dose intravenous methylprednisolone. The paper describes TCR Vbeta CDR3 sequencing of about 140 peripheral blood samples, made up of roughly 40 ophthalmopathy patients, 70 to 75 hyperthyroidism patients and 17 progressor patients. Paper-wide results and their limitations: In validation, the model predicted progression to ophthalmopathy with approximately 71% sensitivity and roughly 72% specificity, a median of approximately 6.7 months before onset. Blood samples also contained most of the expanded thyroid clonotypes (frequency above 0.001), which suggests that blood repertoires may reflect thyroid immune responses. A 13 V-J signature model separated ophthalmopathy from stable hyperthyroidism, with nearly 90% sensitivity and about 81% specificity in cross-validation and 80%/75% in testing. No statistical method was used to fix the sample size in advance, and group allocation was not hidden from the investigators.

The TCR beta CDR3 regions were amplified from RNA transcripts. For the first round of RT-PCR on the TCR CDR3, the HTBI primer set was used together with the Qiagen OneStep RT-PCR kit. A second multiplex PCR round built the libraries, followed by size selection and purification. The libraries were sequenced on an Illumina HiSeq2000 using paired-end 100 bp reads. The source study handled its data this way. SOAPnuke was used to process the raw data, throwing out any read that contained adapters or uncalled bases, had a mean Phred below 15, or lacked an exact constant-primer or identifier match. COPE v1.2.5 was used to merge the high-quality paired reads, and each unique nucleotide sequence was defined as a clonotype. MiTCR v1.1 was used to align clonotypes to the IMGT TRBV, TRBD and TRBJ reference segments. The analysis was restricted to V-J combinations with a frequency above 0.0001, which together covered about 99% of the repertoires. The TCS score was defined as F50 (clonal expansion) divided by E x V (chaos), with BLOSUM62-based TCRdist calculated between CDR3 peptides within each V-J. Welch's t-statistics and random forest reduced roughly 530 V-J features to 13, which were used in a naive Bayes classifier (R e1071). Thyroid-blood repertoire similarity was quantified with the Morisita-Horn index. The raw public reads went through TCRdb reprocessing: fastp at Q25, MiXCR clone calling, in-frame beta chains kept. Duplicate CDR3 protein sequences are folded into a single record with the most common DNA and genes. The V and J calls, along with clone size, are taken from TCRdb and not from the paper's own processing. The sample has hundreds of thousands of distinct CDR3 sequences on record, about 38% of them singletons. About 9% of the sample is held by the ten biggest clonotypes.

A word on this clonotype: The specificity of this receptor is unknown. No base quality values were provided; no much bigger clone lies one nucleotide off.

The V and J ends are trimmed by 3 bases and 10 bases, leaving 16 bases between them. Taken from the germline V gene, the CDR1 and CDR2 loops are SGHVS and FNYEAQ. The CDR3, from cysteine to phenylalanine, totals 14 residues. Of the read, only the CDR3 DNA is kept; its 42 bases are in frame from base 1. Stable Graves' hyperthyroidism was defined as the absence of progression to ophthalmopathy over 18 months of follow-up. Hyperthyroidism patients were aged 18 to 65 years and newly diagnosed, with disease duration of less than 2 months. The study excluded patients with uncontrolled infections, other autoimmune diseases, pregnancy or lactation. Clinical symptoms, serum thyroxine and TRAb, thyroid ultrasound, and orbital computed tomography formed the basis for the diagnoses. PBMCs were separated from around 9.1 ml of fresh peripheral blood using Ficoll-Paque density gradient centrifugation. Trizol reagent was used to extract total RNA, and RNA quality was then checked on an Agilent 2100 Bioanalyzer.

Input material: blood. The origin of this receptor is a man younger than 30 with Graves' hyperthyroidism. The V and J genes are TRBV7-6 and TRBJ1-5; TRBD1 is a weak D gene call, 6 bases matching. Read as DNA, the sequence is TGTGCCAGCAGCTTTGGCAGGGGAGTATCACCCCAGCATTTT. Its product reads: CASSFGRGVSPQHF.